A selection of T cell receptor beta chains follows, all from one sample in a study of T cells after yellow fever vaccination. TCRdb re-called the 5' RACE reads with MiXCR, one entry per CDR3 protein. The table lists hundreds of thousands of distinct CDR3 sequences, roughly 12% of them singletons. The input for sequencing was PBMCs, taken on the day of the yellow fever booster vaccination. Receptors originate from a man aged 25-45 years who received the YFV17D yellow fever vaccine. Each CDR3 is given with its conserved first and last residue. D genes are given only for firm matches. Some rows have no size entry. The others give once, few or many, or a class for an expanded clone.

CDR3nt | CDR3aa | abundance | d_gene | len | j_gene | v_gene
TGTGCCAGCAGCCAAGCAGGAGCGGGAGGTTTAGAGACCCAGTACTTC | CASSQAGAGGLETQYF | NA | TRBD2 | 16 | TRBJ2-5 | TRBV3-1
TGCGCCAGCAGCTTTCAGGGGGCGCAGGCCGGGGAGCTGTTTTTT | CASSFQGAQAGELFF | NA | TRBD1 | 15 | TRBJ2-2 | TRBV5-1
TGCAGTGCTCCGCGGGGCGGGACTCACCAAGAGACCCAGTACTTC | CSAPRGGTHQETQYF | NA | NA | 15 | TRBJ2-5 | TRBV20-1
TGTGCCAGCAGTGTCGGGACCCTTAGGAGTGAAGCTTTCTTT | CASSVGTLRSEAFF | few | NA | 14 | TRBJ1-1 | TRBV6-1
TGCAGCGTCCCGAAAGGAAACACCATATATTTT | CSVPKGNTIYF | few | NA | 11 | TRBJ1-3 | TRBV29-1
TGCGCCAGCAGCTTGCGGCCCCCAGACTCCACATCCTACGAGCAGTACTTC | CASSLRPPDSTSYEQYF | NA | NA | 17 | TRBJ2-7 | TRBV5-1
TGCGCCAGCAGCTTGGACAGTCGGTCCTACGAGCAGTACTTC | CASSLDSRSYEQYF | NA | NA | 14 | TRBJ2-7 | TRBV5-1
TGCAGTGCTAGAGATCTGGGCACGGCGGAAGGTCAGCCCCAGCATTTT | CSARDLGTAEGQPQHF | NA | NA | 16 | TRBJ1-5 | TRBV20-1
TGTGCCAGCAGTCCTAGCGGGAGAGAGTACCAAGAGACCCAGTACTTC | CASSPSGREYQETQYF | NA | TRBD2 | 16 | TRBJ2-5 | TRBV7-9
TGTGCCAGCAGTTTACGACCAGATGATACGCAGTATTTT | CASSLRPDDTQYF | few | NA | 13 | TRBJ2-3 | TRBV28
TGTGCCAGCTCAGCGGGGCGGGAGGCTATTCAGTACTTC | CASSAGREAIQYF | few | TRBD2 | 13 | TRBJ2-4 | TRBV7-2
TGTGCCAGCAGTTCTCTAGCCCACATCAATGAGCAGTTCTTC | CASSSLAHINEQFF | many | NA | 14 | TRBJ2-1 | TRBV6-2/TRBV6-3
TGCGCCAGCAGCCAGAAGCGGGAGTTTTCGAACACCGGGGAGCTGTTTTTT | CASSQKREFSNTGELFF | NA | TRBD2 | 17 | TRBJ2-2 | TRBV10-1
TGTGCCAGCAGCCGGGGCATTAAAACCGGGGAGCTGTTTTTT | CASSRGIKTGELFF | NA | NA | 14 | TRBJ2-2 | TRBV6-2/TRBV6-3
TGTGCCAGCAGTCCAGGGACTGTCAATGAGCAGTTCTTC | CASSPGTVNEQFF | many | NA | 13 | TRBJ2-1 | TRBV27
TGTGCCAGCAGCCATGGGACGGACTACGAGCAGTACTTC | CASSHGTDYEQYF | few | NA | 13 | TRBJ2-7 | TRBV7-6
TGCAGTGCACGGGTTAGAGATACGCAGTATTTT | CSARVRDTQYF | few | NA | 11 | TRBJ2-3 | TRBV20-1